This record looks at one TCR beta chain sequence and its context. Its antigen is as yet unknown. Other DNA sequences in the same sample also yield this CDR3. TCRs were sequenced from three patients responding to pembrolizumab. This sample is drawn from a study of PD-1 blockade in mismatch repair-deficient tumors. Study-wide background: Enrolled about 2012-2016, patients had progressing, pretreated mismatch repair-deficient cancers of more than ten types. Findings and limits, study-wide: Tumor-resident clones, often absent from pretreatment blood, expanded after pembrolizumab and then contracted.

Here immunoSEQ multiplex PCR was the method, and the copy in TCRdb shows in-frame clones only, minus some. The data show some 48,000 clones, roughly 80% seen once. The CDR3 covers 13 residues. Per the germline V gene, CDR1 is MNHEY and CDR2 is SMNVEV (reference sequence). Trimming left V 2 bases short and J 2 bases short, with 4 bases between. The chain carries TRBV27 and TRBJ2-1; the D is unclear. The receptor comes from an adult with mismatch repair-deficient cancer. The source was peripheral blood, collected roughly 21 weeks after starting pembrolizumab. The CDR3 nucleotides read TGTGCCAGCAGTTTAAAACCCTACAATGAGCAGTTCTTC. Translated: CASSLKPYNEQFF.